These 24 T cell receptor beta chains were sequenced from one sample in a study of metastatic and nonmetastatic thyroid tumors. Thyroid surgery was performed in patients who had received no treatment beforehand. MiXCR re-clonotyped the PCR reads for TCRdb. Counted here are 30,000 to 40,000 clones, about 18% occurring once; the ten biggest clones make up about an eighth. The sample consisted of blood. Receptors originate from a male donor with papillary thyroid cancer or a benign thyroid nodule (not recorded which). Some clones in this sample may be carry-over from other donors' samples.

This clone was counted ten times or more. This sequence joins TRBV19 and TRBJ2-3; 10 bases are shared with TRBD2. CDR1 LNHDA and CDR2 SQIVND come from the germline V gene (reference sequence). The V segment lost 5 bases and the J segment 3 bases; nucleotides outside the gene matches: 8. CDR3 length: 16 amino acids. CDR3 protein: CASSPEGLAPTDTQYF. DNA of the CDR3: TGTGCCAGTAGTCCGGAGGGACTAGCGCCTACAGATACGCAGTATTTT.

V and J are TRBV19 and TRBJ2-2; 8 nucleotides match TRBD2. This CDR3 contains 16 residues. V trimming: 10 bases; J trimming: 1 base; junction bases outside the gene matches: 11. Germline lookup yields CDR1 LNHDA and CDR2 SQIVND (reference sequence). Written as DNA, the CDR3 is TGTGCCACCCTTAGCGGGACAAGACGGAACACCGGGGAGCTGTTTTTT. Translated, it gives CATLSGTRRNTGELFF. The entire variable domain, with the rest obtained from reference TRBV19 and TRBJ2-2, is as follows: DGGITQSPKYLFRKEGQNVTLSCEQNLNHDAMYWYRQDPGQGLRLIYYSQIVNDFQKGDIAEGYSVSREKKESFPLTVTSAQKNPTAFYLCATLSGTRRNTGELFFGEGSRLTVL.

This clone is medium-sized in the sample. The gene calls are TRBV6-5 and TRBJ2-7, with TRBD2 as a possible D gene (5 bases). CDR1 and CDR2 from the germline V gene are MNHEY and SVGAGI. The CDR3 has 14 residues. Trimming removed 2 bases from V and 2 bases from J, with 10 bases in between. This CDR3 is CASSYGKGAYEQYF. In DNA form, the CDR3 reads TGTGCCAGCAGTTACGGTAAGGGAGCCTACGAGCAGTACTTC.

In the case of this clone: A junction boundary mismatches the germline segment, possibly from a read error. The same CDR3 can be traced to other DNA sequences in this sample. CDR3 sequence: CSAPTGPGSPLHF. The CDR3 region has the DNA TGTAGTGCTCCTACAGGGCCGGGTTCACCCCTTCACTTT. The chain carries TRBV20-1 and TRBJ1-6; possibly TRBD1 for D (6 bases). The germline CDR1 and CDR2 sequences are DFQATT and SNEGSKA (reference sequence). This CDR3 has 13 residues.

The sample holds one count of this clone. A much more abundant neighbour one base away suggests this may be a read error. The same CDR3 also results from other DNA sequences found in this sample. J is TRBJ2-2 and V is TRBV9; D gene uncertain. The length of the CDR3 is 13 residues. Germline values: CDR1 SGDLS, CDR2 YYNGEE. The CDR3 spells CASSPQWREELFF. The CDR3 DNA follows: TGTGCCAGCAGCCCTCAGTGGAGAGAGGAGTTGTTTTTT.

This clone has a count of ten or more. J is TRBJ2-7 and V is TRBV30; D is ambiguous. Per germline, CDR1 GTSNPN and CDR2 SVGIG (reference sequence). Trimming took off 0 bases at V and 2 bases at J, with 8 bases between the two ends. The CDR3 is 13 residues long. The CDR3 here is CAWSVGRAYEQYF. CDR3 DNA sequence: TGTGCCTGGAGTGTTGGTAGGGCCTACGAGCAGTACTTC.

The gene calls are TRBV14 and TRBJ2-4, with D possibly being TRBD2 (7 bases). V was trimmed by 4 bases and J by 1 base, leaving 11 bases between them. CDR3 length: 15 amino acids. Germline values: CDR1 SGHDN, CDR2 FVKESK. This CDR3 is CASSPSGGAKNIQYF. DNA for the CDR3: TGTGCCAGCAGCCCTTCGGGGGGCGCCAAAAACATTCAGTACTTC.

This clone was recorded at least ten times. The rearrangement links TRBV25-1 to TRBJ1-5; D unclear. Trimming removed 3 bases at V and 4 bases at J, with 10 bases between. Germline lookup yields CDR1 MGHDK and CDR2 SYGVNS. The CDR3 is made up of 14 amino acids. In DNA, the CDR3 is TGTGCCAGCAGTGAGGGAGGGTCGAATCAGCCCCAGCATTTT. It translates to CASSEGGSNQPQHF.

The table lists this clone with a few counts. The chain is built from TRBV12-3 or TRBV12-4 and TRBJ1-5; 8 bases fit TRBD1. Losses at the gene ends were 3 bases for V and 6 bases for J; bases not matched to a gene: 4. The CDR3 is 14 residues long. The CDR3 loop reads CASSFAGGTQPQHF. The CDR3 bases are TGTGCCAGCAGTTTTGCAGGGGGCACTCAGCCCCAGCATTTT.

As regards this clone: At one boundary the junction diverges from the germline segment, which might be a read error. The chain couples TRBV20-1 to TRBJ1-6, with D unclear. Germline CDR1 reads DFQATT; CDR2 reads SNEGSKA (reference sequence). This CDR3 has 17 amino acids. CDR3 sequence reads: CSAPGLAGVLKAYEQYF. The CDR3 DNA sequence: TGCAGTGCCCCCGGGCTAGCGGGAGTTCTGAAAGCCTACGAGCAGTACTTT.

There are many counts of this clone. The V and J genes are TRBV9 and TRBJ2-7; no clear D gene. Germline V gene lookup returns CDR1 SGDLS and CDR2 YYNGEE. The CDR3 is 17 residues long. V lost 1 base and J lost 1, with 18 bases in between. The CDR3 here is CASSVRPATSGSYEQYF. The CDR3 DNA sequence: TGTGCCAGCAGCGTACGTCCCGCTACCTCCGGTTCCTACGAGCAGTACTTC.

This clone was recorded many times. The J gene is TRBJ2-1, the V gene TRBV24-1; TRBD2 matches 8 bases. The V gene end was trimmed by 4 bases and the J gene end by 3 bases; junction bases not matched to a gene: 7. From germline, CDR1 is KGHDR and CDR2 SFDVKD. This CDR3 spans 16 amino acids. The CDR3, as DNA: TGTGCCACCAGTGACTTTAGCGGGATGGGCTACAATGAGCAGTTCTTC. Its translation: CATSDFSGMGYNEQFF.

The V call is TRBV2, the J call TRBJ2-3; weak D call: TRBD2 (6 bases). The CDR3 runs to 14 residues. CDR1 SNHLY and CDR2 FYNNEI come from the germline V gene. Trimming removed 4 bases from V and 4 bases from J, with 12 bases in between. The CDR3 bases are TGTGCCAGCAGTGTCCGGGAGATGGCAGATACGCAGTATTTT. Translation gives CASSVREMADTQYF.

This clone was detected a few times. The chain recombines TRBV29-1 with TRBJ1-1; no reliable D call. The length of the CDR3 is 11 residues. Trimming pared 2 bases from V and 4 bases from J, leaving 5 bases between. CDR1 is SQVTM and CDR2 is ANQGSEA in the germline V gene. CDR3 nucleotide sequence: TGCAGCGTTGAACAGGTCACTGAAGCTTTCTTT. Its protein product is CSVEQVTEAFF.

In its sample, this clone was seen a few times. The chain joins TRBV24-1 to TRBJ2-7; 10 bases line up with TRBD1. V lost 4 bases and J lost 5; bases outside the gene matches: 4. Germline assignment: CDR1 KGHDR and CDR2 SFDVKD. This CDR3 has 14 residues. CDR3 sequence: CATSDSGTGDEQYF. The CDR3, as DNA: TGTGCCACCAGTGACAGTGGGACAGGGGACGAGCAGTACTTC.

With respect to this clone: A much larger clone sits a single nucleotide away, making a read error possible. The chain joins TRBV5-1 to TRBJ1-4; 9 nucleotides align to TRBD1. CDR1 is SGHRS, CDR2 YFSETQ, per germline. The CDR3 has 15 amino acids. The CDR3 nucleotides are TGCGCCAACAGCTCACAGGGGGCGGCAAATGAAAAACTGTTTTTT. Translated: CANSSQGAANEKLFF.

This clone was detected many times. The V call is TRBV20-1, the J call TRBJ2-7; 16 nucleotides align to TRBD2. Germline values: CDR1 DFQATT, CDR2 SNEGSKA (reference sequence). The CDR3 covers 19 residues. V gave up 6 bases and J gave up 2 bases; unmatched junction bases: 16. CDR3 bases: TGCAGTGCCGACGGATTACCCGGGACTAGCGGGGGGGGAACCTACGAGCAGTACTTC. Amino acid sequence: CSADGLPGTSGGGTYEQYF.

This clone was recorded at least ten times. The chain recombines TRBV5-1 with TRBJ1-6, with D possibly matching TRBD1 (5 bases). The V gene lost 4 bases and the J gene lost 6 bases, with 17 bases spanning the gap. The CDR3 is 16 residues long. Looked up from germline, CDR1 is SGHRS and CDR2 is YFSETQ. The CDR3 spells CASSKLGTGSNSPLHF. The CDR3 DNA reads TGCGCCAGCAGCAAGCTCGGGACCGGGAGTAATTCACCCCTCCACTTT.

This clone was counted at least ten times. In DNA form, the CDR3 reads TGTGCCAGCACCCCAGGGGCAATTAGTGGCTACGAGCAGTACTTC. Residues: CASTPGAISGYEQYF. The gene calls are TRBV18 and TRBJ2-7; D possibly corresponds to TRBD1 (6 bases). CDR1 is KGHSH, CDR2 LQKENI, per germline. V lost 8 bases and J 3 bases, leaving 20 bases between the germline ends. The CDR3 is made up of 15 amino acids.

V is TRBV20-1 and J is TRBJ2-7; maybe TRBD2 (6 bases). This CDR3 comprises 14 residues. The germline V gene has CDR1 DFQATT and CDR2 SNEGSKA (reference sequence). Trimming cost V 5 bases and J 5 bases, with 19 bases left between them. For the CDR3, the DNA is TGCAGTGCTCGGAAGGAGGGCATATTAGACGAGCAGTACTTC. It translates to CSARKEGILDEQYF.

By frequency in the sample, this clone is medium-sized (0.01 to 0.1%). V and J are TRBV6-1 and TRBJ1-2; 10 bases are a match to TRBD1. V was pared by 6 bases and J by 6 bases, with 1 base of the junction left unmatched. The CDR3 consists of 12 residues. CDR1 is MNHNS and CDR2 is SASEGT in the germline V gene. CDR3 nucleotide sequence: TGTGCCAGCAGCGGGACAGGGGATGGCTACACCTTC. It specifies CASSGTGDGYTF.

V and J are TRBV4-2 and TRBJ2-3, with 11 nucleotides matching TRBD2. J gave up 0 bases and V 4 bases, and 6 bases lay outside the gene matches. The CDR3 loop spans 17 amino acids. Germline CDR1 reads LGHNA; CDR2 reads YNFKEQ. CDR3 sequence reads: CASSLSPSGRSTDTQYF. DNA for the CDR3: TGTGCCAGCAGCCTGTCCCCTAGCGGGAGGAGCACAGATACGCAGTATTTT.

This clone appeared a few times. V is TRBV10-3 and J is TRBJ2-5; 10 bases map to TRBD1. The germline gives CDR1 ENHRY, CDR2 SYGVKD. This CDR3 has 14 residues. V was clipped by 5 bases and J by 5 bases; unmatched bases: 5. The CDR3 protein is CAISSGTGVETQYF. The CDR3 bases are TGTGCCATCAGTTCCGGGACAGGGGTGGAGACCCAGTACTTC.

This chain links TRBV6-1 with TRBJ1-5, with D possibly TRBD1 on 5 matching bases. CDR1 MNHNS and CDR2 SASEGT come from the germline V gene. The CDR3 extends over 15 amino acids. The DNA of the CDR3 is TGTGTCACCCGCCCCCAGGGCGCCCCGAATCAGCCCCAGCATTTT. Its translation: CVTRPQGAPNQPQHF.